The T cell receptor (beta chain) described here comes from a study of chemoradiotherapy in HPV16-positive cancers (dated by TCRdb to the early 2020s). Background on the whole study: Using functional T-cell assays on cells from two HPV16-positive patients, the researchers defined candidate HPV-specific T-cell clones and common TCR motifs. The study asked whether T-cell immunity to the HPV oncoproteins E6 and E7 changes during chemoradiotherapy and whether this immunity affects survival. The candidate HPV-specific TCRs and motifs were subsequently tracked in TCR repertoires obtained from fewer than 95 patients with HPV-related cancers. General findings and caveats noted by the study authors: Expansion of candidate HPV-specific clones and E7-related TCR motifs was observed in the tumor microenvironment during treatment, whereas no such expansion was observed for non-HPV-specific T cells. In HPV16-positive patients, expansion of HPV-responsive T cells during chemoradiotherapy was associated with improved recurrence-free survival. The functional definition of HPV-specific T cells came from only a couple of HPV16-positive patients, and the survival association was reported for HPV16-positive patients.

This clone came up a few times. The target of this receptor is not known. Within one base of it there is no much larger clone, and no base qualities were kept. The library was obtained by the immunoSEQ multiplex PCR assay. The table comes from immuneACCESS by way of TCRdb, which keeps in-frame sequences with V and J called. Part of the clones is missing from these tables; in studies checked, under half for an unresolved V gene and the rest for unknown reasons. The sample has 36,000 or so clones on record, around three quarters of them singletons. 3% to 4.5% of the sample belongs to the ten largest clones. The CDR3 starts with the cysteine, ends with the phenylalanine, and has 14 residues. Kept here is only the CDR3 DNA, which spans 42 bases and is read in frame from base 1. According to the germline V gene (reference sequence), CDR1 reads LNHDA and CDR2 reads SQIVND. V is pared back by 2 bases and J by 1 base, with 6 bases lying between the germline termini.

Because repertoires were sampled repeatedly during chemoradiotherapy, clonal expansion in the tumor microenvironment could be followed. The sequence links TRBV19 to TRBJ1-5; TRBD1 is a weak D gene call, 6 bases matching. The TCR was taken from a human donor with HPV-associated anogenital cancer. The sample in question was blood, obtained from a patient who underwent chemoradiotherapy. The DNA sequence follows: TGTGCCAGTAGTATAACAGGGAGCAATCAGCCCCAGCATTTT. Its coded protein is CASSITGSNQPQHF.